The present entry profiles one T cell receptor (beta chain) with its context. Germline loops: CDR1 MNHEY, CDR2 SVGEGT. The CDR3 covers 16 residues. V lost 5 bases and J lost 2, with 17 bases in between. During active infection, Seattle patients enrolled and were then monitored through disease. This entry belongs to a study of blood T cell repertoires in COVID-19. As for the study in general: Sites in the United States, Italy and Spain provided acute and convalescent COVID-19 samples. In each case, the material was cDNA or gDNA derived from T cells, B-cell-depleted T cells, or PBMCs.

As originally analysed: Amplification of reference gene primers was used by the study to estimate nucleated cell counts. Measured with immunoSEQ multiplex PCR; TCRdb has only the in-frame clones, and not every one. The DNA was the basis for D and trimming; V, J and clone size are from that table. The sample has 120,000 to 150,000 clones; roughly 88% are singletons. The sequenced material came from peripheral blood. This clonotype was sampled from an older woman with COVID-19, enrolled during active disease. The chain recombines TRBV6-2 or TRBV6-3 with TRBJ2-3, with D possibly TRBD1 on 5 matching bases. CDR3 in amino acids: CASSTDYRRPTDTQYF. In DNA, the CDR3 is TGTGCCAGCAGTACGGATTACAGGCGACCCACAGATACGCAGTATTTT.